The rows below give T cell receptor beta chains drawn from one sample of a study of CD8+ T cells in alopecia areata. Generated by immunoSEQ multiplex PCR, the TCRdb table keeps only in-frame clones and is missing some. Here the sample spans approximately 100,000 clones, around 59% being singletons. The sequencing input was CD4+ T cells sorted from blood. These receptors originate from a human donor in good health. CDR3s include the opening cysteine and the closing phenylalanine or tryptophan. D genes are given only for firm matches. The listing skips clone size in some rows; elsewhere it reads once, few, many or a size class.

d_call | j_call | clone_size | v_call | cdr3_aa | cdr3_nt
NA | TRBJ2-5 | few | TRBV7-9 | CASSLGGTPEETQYF | TGTGCCAGCAGCTTAGGAGGGACACCAGAAGAGACCCAGTACTTC
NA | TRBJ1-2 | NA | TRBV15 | CATSSFNYGYTF | TGTGCCACCAGCAGCTTCAACTATGGCTACACCTTC
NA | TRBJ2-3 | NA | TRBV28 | CASSPPMGRPTDTQYF | TGTGCCAGCAGTCCCCCCATGGGGCGCCCCACAGATACGCAGTATTTT
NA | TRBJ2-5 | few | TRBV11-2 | CASSLFIQGEAQYF | TGTGCCAGCAGCCTCTTCATCCAGGGGGAGGCCCAGTACTTC
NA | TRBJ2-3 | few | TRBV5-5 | CASSGFRTDTQYF | TGTGCCAGCAGCGGATTCAGGACAGATACGCAGTATTTT
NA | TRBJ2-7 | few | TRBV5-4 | CASSSGLATSYEQYF | TGTGCCAGCAGTTCGGGACTTGCTACCTCCTACGAGCAGTACTTC
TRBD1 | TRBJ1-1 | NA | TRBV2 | CASSETGGRAFF | TGTGCCAGCAGTGAAACAGGGGGAAGGGCTTTCTTT
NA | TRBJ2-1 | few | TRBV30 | CASVRGYNEQFF | TGTGCCTCGGTCAGGGGATACAATGAGCAGTTCTTC
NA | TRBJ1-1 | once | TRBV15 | CATSRFGQLNTEAFF | TGTGCCACCAGCAGATTTGGACAACTGAACACTGAAGCTTTCTTT
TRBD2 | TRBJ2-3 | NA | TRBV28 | CASRSFGGKEGDPQYF | TGTGCCAGCAGATCCTTCGGGGGGAAGGAAGGCGATCCGCAGTATTTT
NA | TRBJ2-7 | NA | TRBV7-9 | CASSLAGQHSYEQYF | TGTGCCAGCAGCTTAGCCGGGCAGCACTCCTACGAGCAGTACTTC
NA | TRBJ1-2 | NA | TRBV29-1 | CSVEDAKSEGYTF | TGCAGCGTTGAAGACGCCAAATCGGAGGGCTACACCTTC
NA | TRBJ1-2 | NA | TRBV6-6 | CASFPPGSGDYGYTF | TGTGCCAGCTTCCCACCCGGTTCGGGGGACTATGGCTACACCTTC
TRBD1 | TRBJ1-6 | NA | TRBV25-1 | CASSAVNWTGPSPLHF | TGTGCCAGCAGTGCCGTTAATTGGACAGGGCCTTCACCCCTCCACTTT
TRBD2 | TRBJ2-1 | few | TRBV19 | CASSSRSGVPNEQFF | TGTGCCAGTAGTAGCCGTAGCGGGGTACCCAATGAGCAGTTCTTC
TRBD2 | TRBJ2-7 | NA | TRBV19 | CASRGGPDEQYF | TGTGCCAGCCGCGGGGGACCGGACGAGCAGTACTTC
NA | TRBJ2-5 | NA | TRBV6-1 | CASSEVGAQWETQYF | TGTGCCAGCAGTGAAGTGGGGGCGCAGTGGGAGACCCAGTACTTC
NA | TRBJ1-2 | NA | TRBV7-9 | CASASGASSNYGYTF | TGTGCCAGCGCCTCGGGGGCCTCTTCTAACTATGGCTACACCTTC
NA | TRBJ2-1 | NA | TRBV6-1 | CASSEVWGREQFF | TGTGCCAGCAGTGAAGTATGGGGGCGAGAGCAGTTCTTC
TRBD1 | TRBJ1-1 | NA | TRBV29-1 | CSVWDRLMNTEAFF | TGCAGCGTATGGGACAGACTAATGAACACTGAAGCTTTCTTT
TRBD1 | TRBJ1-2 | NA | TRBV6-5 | CASSYQPDRGRLGYTF | TGTGCCAGCAGTTACCAACCAGACAGGGGGCGGCTCGGCTACACCTTC
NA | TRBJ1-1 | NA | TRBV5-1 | CASSFNWGGTEAFF | TGCGCCAGCAGCTTCAACTGGGGTGGCACTGAAGCTTTCTTT
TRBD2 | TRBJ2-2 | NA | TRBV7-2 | CASSLGSGVTGELFF | TGTGCCAGCAGCTTAGGTAGCGGGGTGACCGGGGAGCTGTTTTTT
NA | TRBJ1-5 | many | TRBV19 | CASSMHSPGNQPQHF | TGTGCCAGTAGTATGCACAGTCCTGGCAATCAGCCCCAGCATTTT